The rows below give T cell receptor beta chains drawn from one sample of a study of human T cells and chemical hapten exposure. TCRdb redid the calling of the RACE reads with MiXCR, one entry per CDR3 protein. The table includes about 340,000 distinct CDR3 sequences, 5.5% to 8% detected once. The sample was whole blood, taken in connection with sensitization to the hapten diphenylcyclopropenone (DPC). The receptors come from a woman younger than 35 with alopecia areata. Some clones in this sample may be carry-over from other donors' samples. CDR3s include the opening cysteine and the closing phenylalanine or tryptophan. The D gene is left open where the match is weak. Not all rows give a size; the values are once, few, many and, for expanded clones, a class.

d_gene | len | j_gene | abundance | v_gene | CDR3aa | CDR3nt
- | 13 | TRBJ2-3 | many | TRBV7-2 | CASSASLPDTQYF | TGTGCCAGCAGCGCAAGCTTACCAGATACGCAGTATTTT
TRBD2 | 18 | TRBJ2-3 | many | TRBV7-8 | CASSLVQTSGGATDTQYF | TGTGCCAGCAGCTTAGTCCAGACTAGCGGGGGGGCCACAGATACGCAGTATTTT
TRBD1 | 14 | TRBJ2-5 | few | TRBV29-1 | CSVGLDSGGKTQYF | TGCAGCGTGGGGCTAGATTCAGGGGGCAAGACCCAGTACTTC
- | 11 | TRBJ1-1 | few | TRBV27 | CASFLNTEAFF | TGTGCCAGCTTTTTGAACACTGAAGCTTTCTTT
- | 15 | TRBJ2-6 | few | TRBV9 | CASSLGTLAANVLTF | TGTGCCAGCAGTCTCGGGACACTGGCGGCCAACGTCCTGACTTTC
- | 15 | TRBJ2-7 | many | TRBV20-1 | CSARGAPGHMYEQYF | TGCAGTGCTAGAGGTGCCCCGGGACATATGTATGAGCAGTACTTC
- | 17 | TRBJ2-3 | - | TRBV7-9 | CASSPDLAGFITDTQYF | TGTGCCAGCAGCCCGGATCTGGCGGGTTTTATCACAGATACGCAGTATTTT
- | 14 | TRBJ2-3 | few | TRBV6-5 | CASEWDGFADTQYF | TGTGCCAGTGAATGGGACGGGTTCGCAGATACGCAGTATTTT
- | 18 | TRBJ2-6 | - | TRBV3-1 | CASSARRPGASGANVLTF | TGTGCCAGCAGCGCCCGGCGACCGGGGGCCTCTGGGGCCAACGTCCTGACTTTC
- | 13 | TRBJ1-1 | few | TRBV12-3/TRBV12-4 | CASSPMGNTEAFF | TGTGCCAGCAGTCCCATGGGGAACACTGAAGCTTTCTTT
- | 17 | TRBJ1-1 | - | TRBV5-4 | CASSLGGFGDMNTEAFF | TGTGCCAGCAGCTTGGGGGGGTTTGGAGACATGAACACTGAAGCTTTCTTT
TRBD2 | 17 | TRBJ2-7 | - | TRBV4-3 | CASSQDRGNLGLDEQYF | TGCGCCAGCAGCCAAGATCGGGGGAACCTAGGACTAGACGAGCAGTACTTC
- | 13 | TRBJ2-3 | few | TRBV6-1 | CASRLYATDTQYF | TGTGCCAGCAGATTATACGCCACAGATACGCAGTATTTT
- | 16 | TRBJ2-3 | many | TRBV5-1 | CASSLAINLGEDTQYF | TGCGCCAGCAGCTTGGCGATAAACTTGGGGGAGGATACGCAGTATTTT
- | 13 | TRBJ2-5 | few | TRBV5-1 | CASSLLGQETQYF | TGCGCCAGCAGCTTACTAGGTCAAGAGACCCAGTACTTC
TRBD1 | 13 | TRBJ1-2 | - | TRBV5-6 | CASGGQGNYGYTF | TGTGCCAGCGGGGGACAGGGGAACTATGGCTACACCTTC
- | 12 | TRBJ2-5 | - | TRBV2 | CASRKDQETQYF | TGTGCCAGCAGGAAGGACCAAGAGACCCAGTACTTC
- | 14 | TRBJ1-1 | many | TRBV4-2 | CASTLDGGYTEAFF | TGTGCCAGCACCCTGGACGGAGGTTACACTGAAGCTTTCTTT
- | 15 | TRBJ1-1 | - | TRBV6-5 | CASSYRAGRNTEAFF | TGTGCCAGCAGTTACCGGGCTGGAAGGAACACTGAAGCTTTCTTT
- | 14 | TRBJ2-3 | few | TRBV7-8 | CASSLIRGADTQYF | TGTGCCAGCAGCTTAATTAGGGGGGCAGATACGCAGTATTTT
- | 16 | TRBJ1-4 | few | TRBV4-3 | CASSQDRGGRHEKLFF | TGCGCCAGCAGCCAAGATCGGGGGGGGCGGCATGAAAAACTGTTTTTT
- | 15 | TRBJ1-1 | few | TRBV5-1 | CASSLAASGLSEAFF | TGCGCCAGCAGCTTGGCCGCCTCAGGGTTATCTGAAGCTTTCTTT
- | 14 | TRBJ1-1 | many | TRBV6-5 | CASSRGGSGAEAFF | TGTGCCAGCAGTAGAGGGGGTTCGGGGGCTGAAGCTTTCTTT
- | 15 | TRBJ1-3 | - | TRBV18 | CASSPNRYPGNTIYF | TGTGCCAGCTCACCCAACCGGTATCCTGGAAACACCATATATTTT
TRBD1 | 15 | TRBJ1-4 | few | TRBV20-1 | CSARRQGFANEKLFF | TGCAGTGCTAGACGACAGGGCTTTGCTAATGAAAAACTGTTTTTT
- | 15 | TRBJ1-4 | many | TRBV6-5 | CASSYSEINDEKLFF | TGTGCCAGCAGTTACTCAGAGATAAACGATGAAAAACTGTTTTTT
TRBD1 | 13 | TRBJ2-5 | many | TRBV6-4 | CASSTDRGQTQYF | TGTGCCAGCAGCACGGACAGGGGACAGACCCAGTACTTC
- | 17 | TRBJ1-2 | few | TRBV7-2 | CASSLGFPGLSNYGYTF | TGTGCCAGCAGCTTAGGTTTCCCAGGGCTATCTAACTATGGCTACACCTTC
TRBD2 | 15 | TRBJ2-1 | many | TRBV4-1 | CASSPGTSGGNEQFF | TGCGCCAGCAGCCCCGGGACTAGCGGGGGCAATGAGCAGTTCTTC
- | 13 | TRBJ2-7 | few | TRBV7-9 | CATHSGPLYEQYF | TGTGCCACCCATTCGGGACCTCTCTACGAGCAGTACTTC
TRBD1 | 15 | TRBJ1-1 | many | TRBV4-3 | CASSQEQGLNTEAFF | TGCGCCAGCAGCCAAGAACAGGGGTTGAACACTGAAGCTTTCTTT
TRBD2 | 17 | TRBJ2-3 | many | TRBV7-6 | CASSLLGLAGEGDTQYF | TGTGCCAGCAGCTTACTAGGGCTAGCGGGGGAGGGAGACACGCAGTATTTT
TRBD2 | 15 | TRBJ2-1 | many | TRBV4-3 | CASSQDSGRAGVEFF | TGCGCCAGCAGCCAAGATTCCGGTCGAGCGGGGGTGGAGTTCTTC
TRBD1 | 18 | TRBJ2-2 | - | TRBV4-2 | CASSEIPGQGAHTGELFF | TGTGCCAGCAGCGAGATTCCGGGACAGGGGGCGCACACCGGGGAGCTGTTTTTT
TRBD1 | 16 | TRBJ1-2 | - | TRBV27 | CASSSPLQTGHDGYTF | TGTGCCAGCAGTTCCCCTCTTCAGACAGGGCATGATGGCTACACCTTC
TRBD1 | 14 | TRBJ2-2 | many | TRBV2 | CASIRDRGAGELFF | TGTGCCAGCATCCGGGACAGGGGAGCCGGGGAGCTGTTTTTT
- | 15 | TRBJ2-2 | few | TRBV27 | CASSLPAGAPSELFF | TGTGCCAGCAGTTTACCAGCTGGAGCGCCGAGCGAGCTGTTTTTT
- | 13 | TRBJ1-5 | many | TRBV14 | CASSQDKGAPQHF | TGTGCCAGCAGCCAAGATAAGGGAGCGCCCCAGCATTTT
TRBD1 | 15 | TRBJ1-1 | few | TRBV5-4 | CASSSGQGGGMEAFF | TGTGCCAGCAGCTCGGGACAGGGCGGGGGAATGGAAGCTTTCTTT
- | 14 | TRBJ2-5 | few | TRBV4-3 | CASSQVGYQETQYF | TGCGCCAGCAGCCAAGTGGGGTACCAAGAGACCCAGTACTTC
- | 17 | TRBJ1-1 | - | TRBV6-2/TRBV6-3 | CASSYPQGSAMNTEAFF | TGTGCCAGCAGTTACCCCCAAGGGTCGGCGATGAACACTGAAGCTTTCTTT
TRBD1 | 12 | TRBJ1-2 | few | TRBV20-1 | CSASQGEDGYTF | TGCAGTGCATCACAGGGGGAGGATGGCTACACCTTC
- | 17 | TRBJ2-5 | - | TRBV7-9 | CASSLGTTGIGDETQYF | TGTGCCAGCAGCTTAGGTACTACAGGGATTGGAGATGAGACCCAGTACTTC
- | 14 | TRBJ2-2 | - | TRBV6-1 | CASSEDRVTGELFF | TGTGCCAGCAGTGAAGACCGGGTCACGGGGGAGCTGTTTTTT
- | 18 | TRBJ1-4 | - | TRBV12-3/TRBV12-4 | CASSPVGRGLATNEKLFF | TGTGCCAGCAGTCCTGTCGGAAGGGGACTGGCAACTAATGAAAAACTGTTTTTT
- | 13 | TRBJ1-1 | - | TRBV28 | CASSRVRVPEAFF | TGTGCCAGCAGTCGGGTCCGGGTCCCTGAAGCTTTCTTT
- | 13 | TRBJ1-5 | many | TRBV2 | CASTPENNQPQHF | TGTGCCAGCACCCCTGAAAACAATCAGCCCCAGCATTTT